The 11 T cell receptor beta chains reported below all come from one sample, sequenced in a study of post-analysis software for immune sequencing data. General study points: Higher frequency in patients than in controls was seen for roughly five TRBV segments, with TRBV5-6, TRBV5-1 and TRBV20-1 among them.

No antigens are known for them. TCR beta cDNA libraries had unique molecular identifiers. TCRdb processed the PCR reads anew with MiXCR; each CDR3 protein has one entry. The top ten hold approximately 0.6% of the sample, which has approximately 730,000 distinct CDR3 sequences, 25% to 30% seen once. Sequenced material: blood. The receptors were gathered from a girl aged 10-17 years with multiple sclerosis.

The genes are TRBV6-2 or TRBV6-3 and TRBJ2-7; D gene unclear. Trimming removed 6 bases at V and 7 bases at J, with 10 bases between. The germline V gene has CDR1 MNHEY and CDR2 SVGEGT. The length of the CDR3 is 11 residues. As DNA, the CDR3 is TGTGCCAGCAGCCCTCTACGTGAGCAGTACTTC. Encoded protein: CASSPLREQYF.

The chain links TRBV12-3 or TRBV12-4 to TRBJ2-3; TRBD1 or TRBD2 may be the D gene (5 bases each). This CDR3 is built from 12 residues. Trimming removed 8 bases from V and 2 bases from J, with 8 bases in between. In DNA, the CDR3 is TGTGCCAGCGGGGGATTCACAGATACGCAGTATTTT. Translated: CASGGFTDTQYF.

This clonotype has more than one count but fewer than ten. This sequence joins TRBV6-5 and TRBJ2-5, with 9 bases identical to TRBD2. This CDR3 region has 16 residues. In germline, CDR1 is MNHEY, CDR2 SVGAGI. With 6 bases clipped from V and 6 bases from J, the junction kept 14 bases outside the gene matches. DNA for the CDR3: TGTGCCAGCAGCCGAACGACTAGCGGTCCCATTAAGACCCAGTACTTC. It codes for CASSRTTSGPIKTQYF.

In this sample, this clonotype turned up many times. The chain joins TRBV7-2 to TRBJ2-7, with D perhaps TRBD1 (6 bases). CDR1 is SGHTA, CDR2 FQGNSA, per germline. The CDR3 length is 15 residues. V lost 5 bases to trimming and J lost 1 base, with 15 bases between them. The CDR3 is CASSPRWDNSYEQYF. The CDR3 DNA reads TGTGCCAGCAGCCCGAGGTGGGACAATTCCTACGAGCAGTACTTC.

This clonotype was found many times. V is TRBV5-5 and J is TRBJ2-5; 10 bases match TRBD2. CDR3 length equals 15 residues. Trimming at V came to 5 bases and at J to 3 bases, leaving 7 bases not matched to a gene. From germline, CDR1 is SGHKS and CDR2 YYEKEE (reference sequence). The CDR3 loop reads CASRVTTSGEETQYF. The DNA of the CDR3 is TGTGCCAGCAGGGTTACCACTAGCGGGGAAGAGACCCAGTACTTC.

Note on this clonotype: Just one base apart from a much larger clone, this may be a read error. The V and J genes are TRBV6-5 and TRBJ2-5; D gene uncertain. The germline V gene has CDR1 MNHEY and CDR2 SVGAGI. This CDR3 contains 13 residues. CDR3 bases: TGTGCCAGCAGTAACCTTAACCAAGAGGCCCAGTACTTC. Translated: CASSNLNQEAQYF.

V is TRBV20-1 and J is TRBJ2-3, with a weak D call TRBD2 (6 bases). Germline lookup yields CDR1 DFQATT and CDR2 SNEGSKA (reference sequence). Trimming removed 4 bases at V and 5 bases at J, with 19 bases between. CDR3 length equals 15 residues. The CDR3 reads CSATITGGLEDTQYF. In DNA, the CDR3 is TGCAGTGCTACCATCACTGGGGGGTTGGAAGATACGCAGTATTTT.

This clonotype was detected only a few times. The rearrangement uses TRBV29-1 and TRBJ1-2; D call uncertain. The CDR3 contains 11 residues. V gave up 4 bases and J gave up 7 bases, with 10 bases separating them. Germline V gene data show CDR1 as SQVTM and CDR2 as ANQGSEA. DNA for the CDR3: TGCAGCGTTGTCGGTCTTCTTGGCTACACCTTC. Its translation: CSVVGLLGYTF.

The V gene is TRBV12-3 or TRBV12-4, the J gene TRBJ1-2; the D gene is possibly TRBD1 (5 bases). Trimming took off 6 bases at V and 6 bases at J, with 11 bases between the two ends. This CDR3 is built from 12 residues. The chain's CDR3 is CASSRGGHGYTF. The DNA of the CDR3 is TGTGCCAGCAGCCGGGGGGGACATGGCTACACCTTC.

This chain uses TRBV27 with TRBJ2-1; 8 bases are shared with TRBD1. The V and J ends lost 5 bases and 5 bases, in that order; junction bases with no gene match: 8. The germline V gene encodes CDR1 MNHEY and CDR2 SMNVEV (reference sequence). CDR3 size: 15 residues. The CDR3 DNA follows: TGTGCCAGCAGTCTTGGACAGGGATGGGACAATGAGCAGTTCTTC. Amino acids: CASSLGQGWDNEQFF.

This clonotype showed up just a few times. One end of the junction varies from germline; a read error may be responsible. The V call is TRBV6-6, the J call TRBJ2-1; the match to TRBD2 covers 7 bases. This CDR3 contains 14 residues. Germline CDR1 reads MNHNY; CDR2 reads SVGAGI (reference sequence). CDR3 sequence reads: CASSERGTTNEQFF. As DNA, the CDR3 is TGTGCCAGCAGCGAACGGGGGACTACCAATGAGCAGTTTTTC.